The 23 T cell receptor beta chains below all came from one sample that was sequenced in a study of OX40 agonist ivuxolimab in advanced cancers. Profiled with immunoSEQ multiplex PCR; TCRdb holds only in-frame clones, not every one. This table has roughly 40,000 clones, approximately 90% appearing once. The sample consisted of CD4+ or CD8+ T cells sorted from blood, taken in a trial of the OX40 agonist ivuxolimab. These receptors all come from an adult with an advanced solid tumor such as melanoma, head and neck, liver or kidney cancer.

The rearrangement joins TRBV5-4 to TRBJ2-6; D is unresolved. The CDR3 loop spans 15 amino acids. The V gene's germline CDR1 is SGHNT and CDR2 YYREEE (reference sequence). V dropped 5 bases and J dropped 0 bases, with 9 bases sitting between them. The DNA of the CDR3 is TGTGCCAGCAGGGGCCTAAGCTCTGGGGCCAACGTCCTGACTTTC. Translating it yields CASRGLSSGANVLTF.

This clone was seen only once. This rearrangement joins TRBV7-9 to TRBJ1-3; the D is unclear. The CDR3 loop spans 13 amino acids. Per the germline V gene, CDR1 is SEHNR and CDR2 is FQNEAQ (reference sequence). Trimming pared 6 bases from V and 0 bases from J, leaving 6 bases between. The CDR3 region is CASSLSSGNTIYF. CDR3 nucleotide sequence: TGTGCCAGCAGTCTGAGCTCTGGAAACACCATATATTTT.

This chain joins TRBV30 and TRBJ2-3; tentatively, D is TRBD1 (5 bases). V was pared by 0 bases and J by 7 bases, with 14 bases between. The CDR3 is made up of 14 amino acids. Germline-derived CDR1 and CDR2 are GTSNPN and SVGIG (reference sequence). CDR3 sequence (DNA): TGTGCCTGGAGTGTACGAAGGGGTGCAAATACGCAGTATTTT. It specifies CAWSVRRGANTQYF.

The V call is TRBV2, the J call TRBJ2-1; D ambiguous. Between the trimmed V and J ends, which lost 4 bases and 4 bases, there was a span of 14 bases. Germline CDR1 SNHLY, CDR2 FYNNEI. The CDR3 runs 15 residues. The CDR3 reads CASSVATPRYNEQFF. Here the CDR3 DNA reads TGTGCCAGCAGTGTTGCGACTCCAAGGTACAATGAGCAGTTCTTC.

The V and J genes are TRBV5-4 and TRBJ2-2; D unclear. The V end lost 0 bases, the J end lost 5 bases, and 14 bases lay between the germline ends. Germline values: CDR1 SGHNT, CDR2 YYREEE (reference sequence). The CDR3 is 16 amino acids. Written as DNA, the CDR3 is TGTGCCAGCAGCTTGGCCGGAGTAGCAGCAACCGGGGAGCTGTTTTTT. Its translation is CASSLAGVAATGELFF.

V gene TRBV6-5 combines with J gene TRBJ1-6, with D possibly TRBD1 on 6 matching bases. CDR3 length: 12 residues. Germline V CDR1 and CDR2: MNHEY, SVGAGI. Trimming removed 4 bases from V and 8 bases from J, with 6 bases in between. Written as DNA, the CDR3 is TGTGCCAGCAGTTCAGGGGATTCACCCCTCCACTTT. Translating gives CASSSGDSPLHF.

J is TRBJ2-2 and V is TRBV27; D is undetermined. The CDR3 loop spans 14 amino acids. V dropped 0 bases and J dropped 3 bases, with 5 bases sitting between them. The germline V gene encodes CDR1 MNHEY and CDR2 SMNVEV (reference sequence). The CDR3 loop is CASSLSAYTGELFF. CDR3 nucleotides: TGTGCCAGCAGTTTATCCGCATACACCGGGGAGCTGTTTTTT.

The V and J genes are TRBV5-1 and TRBJ2-7; D gene ambiguous. This CDR3 is 11 amino acids long. Germline CDR1 reads SGHRS; CDR2 reads YFSETQ. Trimming took off 2 bases at V and 4 bases at J, with 4 bases between the two ends. This CDR3 reads CASSFGYEQYF. The DNA for the CDR3 is TGCGCCAGCAGCTTTGGGTACGAGCAGTACTTC. Supplemented by reference TRBV5-1 and TRBJ2-7, the full variable domain reads KAGVTQTPRYLIKTRGQQVTLSCSPISGHRSVSWYQQTPGQGLQFLFEYFSETQRNKGNFPGRFSGRQFSNSRSEMNVSTLELGDSALYLCASSFGYEQYFGPGTRLTVT.

This clone has only one observation. This rearrangement joins TRBV30 to TRBJ1-2; no clear D gene. V lost 2 bases, J lost 4 bases, and 8 bases lay in between. CDR1 and CDR2 (germline): GTSNPN, SVGIG (reference sequence). CDR3 length: 12 amino acids. The CDR3 nucleotides read TGTGCCTGGAGTTTGGAAAGCTATGGCTACACCTTC. This encodes CAWSLESYGYTF.

The chain is built from TRBV11-2 and TRBJ2-5, with 7 positions matching TRBD1. This CDR3 spans 15 amino acids. V lost 6 bases to trimming and J lost 0 bases; unmatched junction nucleotides: 7. From germline, CDR1 is SGHAT and CDR2 FQNNGV. The chain's CDR3 is CASSQQGRDQETQYF. CDR3 in DNA: TGTGCCAGCAGTCAACAGGGGAGAGACCAAGAGACCCAGTACTTC. Full variable domain (rest looked up from reference TRBV11-2 and TRBJ2-5): EAGVAQSPRYKIIEKRQSVAFWCNPISGHATLYWYQQILGQGPKLLIQFQNNGVVDDSQLPKDRFSAERLKGVDSTLKIQPAKLEDSAVYLCASSQQGRDQETQYFGPGTRLLVL.

This chain uses TRBV15 with TRBJ1-4; 7 bases are a match to TRBD1. Trimming removed 3 bases from V and 6 bases from J; junction bases left unmatched: 10. The CDR3 extends over 16 amino acids. Looked up from germline, CDR1 is LNHNV and CDR2 is YYDKDF (reference sequence). The CDR3 DNA reads as TGTGCCACCAGCAGCCCCAGGGGGGGGCAATATGAAAAACTGTTTTTT. This codes for CATSSPRGGQYEKLFF.

The rearrangement uses TRBV28 and TRBJ2-2; 12 bases map to TRBD1. J gave up 6 bases and V 6 bases, and 2 bases lay outside the gene matches. The germline gives CDR1 MDHEN, CDR2 SYDVKM. This CDR3 contains 14 residues. Here the CDR3 DNA reads TGTGCCAGCAGGGGACAGGGGGCACCCGGGGAGCTGTTTTTT. Translating gives CASRGQGAPGELFF.

This clone was recorded once. The DNA for the CDR3 is TGCAGTGCTAGTGCAGTAGAGACCCAGTACTTC. Translation gives CSASAVETQYF. The chain joins TRBV20-1 to TRBJ2-5; unclear D gene. Trimming stripped 3 bases from V and 4 bases from J, with 6 bases between. CDR1 is DFQATT, CDR2 SNEGSKA, per germline (reference sequence). The CDR3 has 11 residues.

The chain joins TRBV27 to TRBJ2-3, with 9 bases matching TRBD2. V dropped 5 bases and J dropped 7; count of bases not matched to a gene: 10. The CDR3 runs 15 residues. Germline V gene sequence: CDR1 MNHEY, CDR2 SMNVEV (reference sequence). CDR3 DNA: TGTGCCAGCAGTCCGGGACTAGCCTTCTCTCATACGCAGTATTTT. As protein: CASSPGLAFSHTQYF.

The CDR3 DNA is TGTGCCTGGAGTCCGCAGGGGGAGAATGGCTACACCTTC. It codes for CAWSPQGENGYTF. The chain uses TRBV30 and TRBJ1-2; 7 nucleotides line up with TRBD1. Trimming at V came to 2 bases and at J to 6 bases, leaving 6 bases not matched to a gene. The CDR3 covers 13 residues. The germline V gene encodes CDR1 GTSNPN and CDR2 SVGIG (reference sequence).

Written as DNA, the CDR3 is TGTGCCAGCAGCCAAGATCGTACGGACCTAGGAAAGAACACCGGGGAGCTGTTTTTT. Translation gives CASSQDRTDLGKNTGELFF. The J gene is TRBJ2-2, the V gene TRBV4-2, with D unresolved. V lost 0 bases and J lost 1, with 18 bases in between. The CDR3 is 19 residues long. The V gene's germline CDR1 is LGHNA and CDR2 YNFKEQ.

The chain is built from TRBV6-5 and TRBJ1-1, with 12 bases fitting TRBD1. The CDR3 length is 15 residues. V shed 2 bases and J 4 bases; nucleotides not matched to a gene: 2. From germline, CDR1 is MNHEY and CDR2 SVGAGI. This CDR3 reads CASSYGTGGGTEAFF. For the CDR3, the DNA is TGTGCCAGCAGTTACGGGACAGGGGGCGGCACTGAAGCTTTCTTT.

This rearrangement joins TRBV27 to TRBJ2-7; D gene unclear. Germline CDR1 reads MNHEY; CDR2 reads SMNVEV (reference sequence). Trimming shortened V by 0 bases and J by 4 bases, and 10 bases separated the two germline ends. The CDR3 has 14 amino acids. CDR3 sequence reads: CASSLSMLPYEQYF. For the CDR3, the DNA is TGTGCCAGCAGTTTATCGATGTTACCGTACGAGCAGTACTTC.

CDR3 loop: CASRRQRAGNQPQHF. CDR3 nucleotide sequence: TGTGCCAGCAGGAGACAGCGCGCGGGCAATCAGCCCCAGCATTTT. The chain has TRBV6-1 and TRBJ1-5; possibly TRBD1 for D (5 bases). CDR3 size: 15 residues. Germline V gene data show CDR1 as MNHNS and CDR2 as SASEGT. V lost 6 bases to trimming and J lost 2 bases, with 14 bases between them.

This clone was counted once. V gene TRBV7-2 combines with J gene TRBJ2-1; the match to TRBD2 covers 7 bases. Germline trimming cut 0 bases from V and 9 bases from J; bases unmatched to any gene: 11. Germline lookup yields CDR1 SGHTA and CDR2 FQGNSA. There are 16 residues in the CDR3. CDR3: CASSLASIAGLVEQFF. DNA of the CDR3: TGTGCCAGCAGCTTAGCGTCAATAGCGGGCCTGGTTGAGCAGTTCTTC.

This sequence joins TRBV6-1 and TRBJ2-2; 7 bases fit TRBD1. This CDR3 spans 14 amino acids. V trimming: 6 bases; J trimming: 4 bases; junction bases outside the gene matches: 5. From germline, CDR1 is MNHNS and CDR2 SASEGT. The CDR3 protein is CASRGDSFTGELFF. CDR3 in DNA: TGTGCCAGCAGGGGGGACAGTTTCACCGGGGAGCTGTTTTTT.

The V and J genes are TRBV28 and TRBJ1-2, with 7 bases that match TRBD1. The CDR3 spans 15 residues. Germline V gene data show CDR1 as MDHEN and CDR2 as SYDVKM. The J segment lost 6 bases and the V segment lost 5 bases, leaving 12 bases of the junction unmatched. CDR3 sequence: CASSIPRQGTDGYTF. The CDR3 region has the DNA TGTGCCAGCAGTATCCCCCGACAGGGAACTGATGGCTACACCTTC.

V is TRBV6-5 and J is TRBJ1-1; no clear D. The CDR3 covers 15 residues. Germline-derived CDR1 and CDR2 are MNHEY and SVGAGI. Trimming shortened V by 6 bases and J by 1 base, and 15 bases separated the two germline ends. The CDR3 loop reads CASSLTWAGNTEAFF. The CDR3 DNA follows: TGTGCCAGCAGCCTGACATGGGCAGGGAACACTGAAGCTTTCTTT.